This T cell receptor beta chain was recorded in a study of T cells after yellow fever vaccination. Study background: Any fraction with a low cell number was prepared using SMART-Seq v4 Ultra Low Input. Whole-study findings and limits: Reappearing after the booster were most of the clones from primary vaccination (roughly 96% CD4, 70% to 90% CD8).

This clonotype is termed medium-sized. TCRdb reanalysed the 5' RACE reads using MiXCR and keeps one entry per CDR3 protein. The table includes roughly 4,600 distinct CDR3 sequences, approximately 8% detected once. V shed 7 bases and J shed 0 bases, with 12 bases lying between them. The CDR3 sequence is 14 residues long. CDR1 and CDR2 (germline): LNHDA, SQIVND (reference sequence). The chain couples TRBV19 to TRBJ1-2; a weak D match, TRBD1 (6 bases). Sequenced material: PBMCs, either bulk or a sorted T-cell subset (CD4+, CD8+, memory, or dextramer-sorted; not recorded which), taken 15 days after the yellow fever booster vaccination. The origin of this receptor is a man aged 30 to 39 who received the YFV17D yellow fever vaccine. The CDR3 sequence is CASKQGAANYGYTF. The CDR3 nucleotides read TGTGCCAGTAAACAGGGAGCAGCTAACTATGGCTACACCTTC. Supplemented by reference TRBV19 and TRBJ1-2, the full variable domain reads DGGITQSPKYLFRKEGQNVTLSCEQNLNHDAMYWYRQDPGQGLRLIYYSQIVNDFQKGDIAEGYSVSREKKESFPLTVTSAQKNPTAFYLCASKQGAANYGYTFGSGTRLTVV.